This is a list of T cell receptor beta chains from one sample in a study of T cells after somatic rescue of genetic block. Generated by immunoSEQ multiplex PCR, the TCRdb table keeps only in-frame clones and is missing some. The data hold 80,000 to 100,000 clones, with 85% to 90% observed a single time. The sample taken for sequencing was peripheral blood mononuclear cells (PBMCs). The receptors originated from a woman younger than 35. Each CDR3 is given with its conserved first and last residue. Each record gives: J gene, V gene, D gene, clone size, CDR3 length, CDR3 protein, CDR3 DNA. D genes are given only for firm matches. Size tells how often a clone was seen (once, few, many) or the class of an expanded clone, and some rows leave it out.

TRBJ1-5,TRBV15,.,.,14,CATSRDRDGQPQHF,TGTGCCACCAGCAGAGACAGGGACGGTCAGCCCCAGCATTTT
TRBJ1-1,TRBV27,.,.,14,CASSPDPSGTEAFF,TGTGCCAGCAGCCCAGACCCCTCGGGCACTGAAGCTTTCTTT
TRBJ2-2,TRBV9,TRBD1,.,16,CASSAQGALNTGELFF,TGTGCCAGCAGCGCCCAGGGGGCCCTGAACACCGGGGAGCTGTTTTTT
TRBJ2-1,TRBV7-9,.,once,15,CASSLAQGWYNEQFF,TGTGCCAGCAGCTTAGCCCAGGGGTGGTACAATGAGCAGTTCTTC
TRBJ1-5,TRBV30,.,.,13,CAWGAGMGQPQHF,TGTGCCTGGGGGGCAGGGATGGGTCAGCCCCAGCATTTT
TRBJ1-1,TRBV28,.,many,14,CASSLGRVDTEAFF,TGTGCCAGCAGTTTGGGCAGGGTGGACACTGAAGCTTTCTTT
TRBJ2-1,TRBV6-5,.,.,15,CASSSTGSSYNEQFF,TGTGCCAGCAGTTCAACAGGTTCCTCCTACAATGAGCAGTTCTTC
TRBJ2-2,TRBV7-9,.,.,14,CASTPLANTGELFF,TGTGCCAGCACCCCACTCGCGAACACCGGGGAGCTGTTTTTT
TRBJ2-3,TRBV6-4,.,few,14,CASSLDGSTDTQYF,TGTGCCAGCAGCTTGGACGGGAGCACAGATACGCAGTATTTT
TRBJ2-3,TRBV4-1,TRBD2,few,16,CASSQVLGGRADTQYF,TGCGCCAGCAGTCAAGTCCTCGGCGGGAGGGCAGATACGCAGTATTTT
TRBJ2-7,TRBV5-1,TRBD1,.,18,CASSSSTLGTGPSYEQYF,TGCGCCAGCAGCTCCTCGACCCTCGGGACAGGGCCCTCCTACGAGCAGTACTTC
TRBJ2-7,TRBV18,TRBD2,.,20,CASSPRGGVPSTPLSYEQYF,TGTGCCAGCTCACCTCGTGGGGGGGTCCCAAGCACCCCTCTCTCCTACGAGCAGTACTTC
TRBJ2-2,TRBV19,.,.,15,CASSLTTVNTGELFF,TGTGCCAGTAGTCTAACGACGGTGAACACCGGGGAGCTGTTTTTT
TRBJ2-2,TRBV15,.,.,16,CATSGGGTVNTGELFF,TGTGCCACCAGCGGTGGGGGGACAGTAAACACCGGGGAGCTGTTTTTT
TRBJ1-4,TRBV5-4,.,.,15,CASSQRDRGIEKLFF,TGTGCCAGCAGCCAACGGGACCGGGGGATTGAAAAACTGTTTTTT
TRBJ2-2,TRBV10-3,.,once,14,CAIKGSPNTGELFF,TGTGCCATCAAGGGAAGCCCGAACACCGGGGAGCTGTTTTTT
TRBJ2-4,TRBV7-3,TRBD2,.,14,CASSFAGTSDIQYF,TGTGCCAGCAGCTTCGCCGGGACTAGCGACATTCAGTACTTC
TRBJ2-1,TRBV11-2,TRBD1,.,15,CASSSTGVRYNEQFF,TGTGCCAGCAGCTCGACAGGGGTTAGATACAATGAGCAGTTCTTC
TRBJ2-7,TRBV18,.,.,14,CASSPPRTKDEQYF,TGTGCCAGCTCACCACCGAGGACAAAGGACGAGCAGTACTTC
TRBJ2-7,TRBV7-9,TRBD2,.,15,CASSLELAPTYEQYF,TGTGCCAGCAGCTTAGAACTAGCGCCCACCTACGAGCAGTACTTC
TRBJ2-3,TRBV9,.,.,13,CASSPPSADTQYF,TGTGCCAGCAGCCCCCCTTCGGCAGATACGCAGTATTTT
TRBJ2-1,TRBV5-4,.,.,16,CASSPKEAGWTDEQFF,TGTGCCAGCAGCCCGAAGGAGGCAGGGTGGACGGATGAGCAGTTCTTC
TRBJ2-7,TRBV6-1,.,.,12,CASRAARGEQYF,TGTGCCAGCAGGGCGGCCCGGGGCGAGCAGTACTTC
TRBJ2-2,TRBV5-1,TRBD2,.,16,CASAPLAGENTGELFF,TGCGCCAGCGCCCCTTTAGCGGGGGAGAACACCGGGGAGCTGTTTTTT
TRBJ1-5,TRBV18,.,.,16,CASSPGGGFYNQPQHF,TGTGCCAGCTCACCAGGGGGGGGTTTTTACAATCAGCCCCAGCATTTT
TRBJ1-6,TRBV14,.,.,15,CASSQVGGGNSPLHF,TGTGCCAGCAGCCAAGTGGGAGGGGGGAATTCACCCCTCCACTTT
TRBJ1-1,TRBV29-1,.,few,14,CSVEGWKVNTEAFF,TGCAGCGTTGAAGGTTGGAAAGTGAACACTGAAGCTTTCTTT
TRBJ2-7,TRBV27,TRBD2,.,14,CASSPGLAFHEQYF,TGTGCCAGCAGTCCGGGACTAGCTTTCCACGAGCAGTACTTC
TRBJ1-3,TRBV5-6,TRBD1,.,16,CASRSGQGLSGNTIYF,TGTGCCAGCAGATCGGGACAGGGACTATCTGGAAACACCATATATTTT
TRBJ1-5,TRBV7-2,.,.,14,CASRPLGGGQPQHF,TGTGCCAGCAGACCCCTCGGGGGGGGTCAGCCCCAGCATTTT
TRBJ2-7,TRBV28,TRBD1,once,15,CASSSWTGGSYEQYF,TGTGCCAGCAGTTCCTGGACAGGGGGCTCCTACGAGCAGTACTTC
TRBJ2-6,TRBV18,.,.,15,CASSRDNSGANVLTF,TGTGCCAGCTCACGTGATAACTCTGGGGCCAACGTCCTGACTTTC
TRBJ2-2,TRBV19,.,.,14,CASTPRHSTGELFF,TGTGCCAGTACCCCAAGACACTCGACCGGGGAGCTGTTTTTT
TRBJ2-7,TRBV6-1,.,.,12,CASSPGGYEQYF,TGTGCCAGCAGCCCCGGAGGCTACGAGCAGTACTTC
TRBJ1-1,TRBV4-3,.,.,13,CASSPERATEAFF,TGCGCCAGCAGCCCGGAGCGGGCCACTGAAGCTTTCTTT
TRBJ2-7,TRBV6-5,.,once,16,CASSYSPGLSGFEQYF,TGTGCCAGCAGTTACTCACCGGGACTCTCGGGGTTCGAGCAGTACTTC
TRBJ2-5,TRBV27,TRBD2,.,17,CASSSSIGTSGGETQYF,TGTGCCAGCAGTTCGTCCATCGGGACTAGCGGGGGTGAGACCCAGTACTTC
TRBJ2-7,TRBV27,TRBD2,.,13,CASSFAGAYEQYF,TGTGCCAGCAGTTTCGCGGGAGCCTACGAGCAGTACTTC
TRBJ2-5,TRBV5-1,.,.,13,CASSSEGQETQYF,TGCGCCAGCAGCTCGGAGGGCCAAGAGACCCAGTACTTC
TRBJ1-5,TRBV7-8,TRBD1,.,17,CASSLARGQGSNQPQHF,TGTGCCAGCAGCTTAGCGAGGGGACAGGGGAGCAATCAGCCCCAGCATTTT
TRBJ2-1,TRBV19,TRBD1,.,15,CASSPTGNTYNEQFF,TGTGCCAGTAGCCCGACAGGGAATACCTACAATGAGCAGTTCTTC
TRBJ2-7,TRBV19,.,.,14,CASSILTRGDEQYF,TGTGCCAGTAGTATTCTAACCCGCGGGGACGAGCAGTACTTC
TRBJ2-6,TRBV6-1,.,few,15,CASSDGHSGANVLTF,TGTGCCAGCAGTGATGGGCACTCTGGGGCCAACGTCCTGACTTTC
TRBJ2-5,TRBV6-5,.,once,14,CASRLGPVSETQYF,TGTGCCAGCAGGTTGGGTCCAGTATCGGAGACCCAGTACTTC
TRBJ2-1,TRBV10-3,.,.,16,CAINAGGGSSYNEQFF,TGTGCCATCAACGCCGGCGGAGGGAGCTCCTACAATGAGCAGTTCTTC
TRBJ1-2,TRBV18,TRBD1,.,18,CASSTGYPGQGALYGYTF,TGTGCCAGCTCAACAGGTTACCCGGGACAGGGGGCCCTTTACGGCTACACCTTC
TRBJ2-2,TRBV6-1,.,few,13,CASSEREAGELFF,TGTGCCAGCAGTGAAAGGGAGGCCGGGGAGCTGTTTTTT
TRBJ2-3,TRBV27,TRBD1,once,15,CASSSGQSYTDTQYF,TGTGCCAGCAGTTCGGGACAGTCTTACACAGATACGCAGTATTTT
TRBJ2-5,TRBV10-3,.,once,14,CAISELAIGETQYF,TGTGCCATCAGTGAGCTAGCGATTGGGGAGACCCAGTACTTC
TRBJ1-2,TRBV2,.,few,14,CASSGGQDGYGYTF,TGTGCCAGCAGTGGGGGGCAAGACGGCTATGGCTACACCTTC
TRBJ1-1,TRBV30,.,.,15,CAWSVRRARGTEAFF,TGTGCCTGGAGTGTAAGGCGGGCTCGAGGAACTGAAGCTTTCTTT
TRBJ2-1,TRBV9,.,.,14,CASSVGTYRNEQFF,TGTGCCAGCAGCGTGGGGACGTATAGGAATGAGCAGTTCTTC
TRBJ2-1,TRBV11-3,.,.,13,CASSTNLLGEQFF,TGTGCCAGCAGTACCAATCTGCTCGGCGAGCAGTTCTTC
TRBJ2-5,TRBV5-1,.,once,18,CASRHAGTARERGQTQYF,TGCGCCAGCAGACACGCCGGGACAGCCCGAGAGCGGGGGCAGACCCAGTACTTC
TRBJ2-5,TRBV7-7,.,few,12,CASSLDGRAQYF,TGTGCTAGCAGCTTAGATGGAAGGGCCCAGTACTTC
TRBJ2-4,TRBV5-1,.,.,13,CASSLRGPDIQYF,TGCGCCAGCAGCTTGCGGGGTCCAGACATTCAGTACTTC
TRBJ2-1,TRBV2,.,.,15,CASSEGRTYYNEQFF,TGTGCCAGCAGTGAAGGTAGGACTTATTACAATGAGCAGTTCTTC
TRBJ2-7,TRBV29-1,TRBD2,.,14,CSVRTGTRFYEQYF,TGCAGCGTCCGCACCGGGACTAGATTCTACGAGCAGTACTTC
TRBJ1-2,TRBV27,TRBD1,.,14,CASSSGQGYYGYTF,TGTGCCAGCAGCTCGGGACAGGGGTACTATGGCTACACCTTC
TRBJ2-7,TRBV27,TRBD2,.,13,CASSWGLLYEQYF,TGTGCCAGCAGTTGGGGACTACTCTACGAGCAGTACTTC